A single TCR beta chain is shown here with its context. Its antigen is undetermined. Each of the donors was a healthy adult who was HIV-negative and had not had a recent acute infection or vaccination. Among the donors, all were Caucasian adults who lived in Nashville, Tennessee. An assay was performed, and its level was deep. Repertoires were generated with immunoSEQ multiplex PCR, while TCRdb's copy carries only in-frame clones and drops some. The sample comprises a few million clones, approximately 94% of which are singletons, and about 0.13% rests with the top ten. These data come from a study of shared clonotypes between healthy human individuals. Germline lookup yields CDR1 MNHEY and CDR2 SMNVEV (reference sequence). V was pared by 5 bases and J by 4 bases, with 11 bases between. This CDR3 spans 13 amino acids. Study-level points and caveats: What naive subsets generally showed was a larger estimated richness than memory subsets showed.

The V and J genes are TRBV27 and TRBJ1-1; no clear D gene. The receptor was derived from a man aged 18-30 years in good health. The sequenced sample was naive CD4+ T cells sorted from blood. Subset here: CD45RA+ positively selected. In nucleotides, the CDR3 is TGTGCCAGCAGTCGCGTCCGGGGCACTGAAGCTTTCTTT. This codes for CASSRVRGTEAFF.